This record covers a single T cell receptor (beta chain). Participants had their cohort set by participant-reported clinical history. Among Cohort 3 donors, those recovered had two negative PCRs, clearance, or symptom resolution. This record belongs to a study of blood T cell repertoires in COVID-19. The table came from immunoSEQ multiplex PCR; TCRdb's copy has only in-frame clones and leaves some out. The sample comprises a few hundred thousand clones, less than 90% of which are singletons, and 6.8% rests with the top ten. The sequencing sample was made of PBMCs or T cells enriched from blood (not recorded which). The sequence was obtained from a woman between 40 and 55 years old who had recovered from COVID-19.

The CDR3 sequence is CATSNMGTNYEQYF. The CDR3 DNA is TGTGCCACCAGCAACATGGGGACAAACTACGAGCAGTACTTC. This sequence joins TRBV15 and TRBJ2-7, with D perhaps TRBD1 (6 bases). The CDR3 is made up of 14 amino acids. Looked up from germline, CDR1 is LNHNV and CDR2 is YYDKDF (reference sequence). Trimming removed 4 bases from V and 3 bases from J, with 13 bases in between.